This section outlines one TCR beta chain sequence together with its context. What it binds is unknown. Sequencing was performed with immunoSEQ multiplex PCR; in TCRdb, only in-frame clones are kept and a portion is missing. There are a few hundred thousand clones in the sample; 90% occur only once, and around 4.5% lies in the top ten. This specimen comes from a study of Ad26.COV2.S vaccination and SARS-CoV-2 variants. At the level of the study: Intramuscularly, Ad26.COV2.S was given either once or twice, 56 days apart.

Whole-study results and caveats: Once vaccination had occurred, spike-specific CD8+ and CD4+ T cell responses reportedly showed substantial breadth.

Treatment in this sample: around 19 received Ad26.COV2.S at low or high dose, single or two shots; roughly five received placebo; per-sample allocation not given. Sample collection was performed on day 63 after the first vaccine or placebo injection. Germline CDR1 reads LGHNA; CDR2 reads YSLEER. Trimming pared 0 bases from V and 7 bases from J, leaving 28 bases between. The CDR3 runs to 21 residues. The chain has TRBV4-3 and TRBJ1-6; D call uncertain. The clonotype was recovered from a person aged 18 to 59 who received the Ad26.COV2.S COVID-19 vaccine or a placebo. Sequenced material: peripheral blood, taken in a trial of Ad26.COV2.S vaccine versus placebo. The CDR3 region is CASSQDREAELLGGANSPLHF. In DNA form, the CDR3 reads TGCGCCAGCAGCCAAGATCGTGAGGCGGAGTTGCTGGGTGGCGCGAATTCACCCCTCCACTTT.